This TCR beta chain was sequenced during a study of OX40 agonist ivuxolimab in advanced cancers. The overall study: Partial responses, seen in three patients, involved one hepatocellular carcinoma and two cutaneous melanomas.

Study findings and constraints: Circulating CD4+ and CD8+ T cells showed clonal expansion by week 6 at 0.1 to 3.0 mg/kg. No antigen was identified for the clonally expanded peripheral T cells. The authors also found low normalized T-cell clonal expansion in some nonresponders.

As to this clone: Its antigen remains unidentified.

Clones were sequenced by immunoSEQ multiplex PCR, and TCRdb holds only the in-frame ones, with some missing. The repertoire holds about 58,000 clones, with roughly 87% as singletons. Looked up from germline, CDR1 is SGHRS and CDR2 is YFSETQ. The V gene lost 4 bases and the J gene lost 4 bases, with 14 bases spanning the gap. The CDR3 consists of 14 residues. Sequenced material: CD4+ or CD8+ T cells sorted from blood, taken in a trial of the OX40 agonist ivuxolimab. V usage is TRBV5-1 and J usage is TRBJ1-1; D not resolved. The receptor comes from an adult with an advanced solid tumor such as melanoma, head and neck, liver or kidney cancer. CDR3 in DNA: TGCGCCAGCAGCCCTGGGGTGGGAGGCACTGAAGCTTTCTTT. It yields the protein CASSPGVGGTEAFF. The variable domain in full, with the rest retrieved from reference TRBV5-1 and TRBJ1-1, is KAGVTQTPRYLIKTRGQQVTLSCSPISGHRSVSWYQQTPGQGLQFLFEYFSETQRNKGNFPGRFSGRQFSNSRSEMNVSTLELGDSALYLCASSPGVGGTEAFFGQGTRLTVV.